This T cell receptor beta chain was identified in a study of cytomegalovirus exposure and HLA in healthy donors. Findings and limits, study-wide: Later analysis identified a missense DCLRE1C variant that was linked to TCR beta V- and J-gene trimming. Investigators reported 150 to 200 TCR beta chains as tied to cytomegalovirus. In vitro checks showed that a few CMV-associated chains really do target CMV antigens.

The PCR ran on 60 Vbeta and 13 Jbeta primers. This table comes from immunoSEQ multiplex PCR, and its TCRdb copy is limited to in-frame clones, with some not included. The sample contains around 140,000 clones, around 76% of which appear only once. The J segment lost 8 bases and the V segment lost 0 bases, leaving 5 bases of the junction unmatched. The CDR3 extends over 15 amino acids. From germline, CDR1 is SGHDN and CDR2 FVKESK. Concerning this clone: Antigen: not known.

This TCR derives from a male donor in good health and CMV-seronegative. The chain links TRBV14 to TRBJ2-1, with 9 nucleotides matching TRBD2. Sequencing used PBMCs. The CDR3 DNA reads as TGTGCCAGCAGCCAAGAAACTAGCGGGTCCTATGAGCAGTTCTTC. Translated, it gives CASSQETSGSYEQFF.